The rows below give T cell receptor beta chains drawn from one sample of a study of Ad26.COV2.S vaccination and SARS-CoV-2 variants. Sequencing used immunoSEQ multiplex PCR; TCRdb keeps in-frame clones, though not all of them. Here the sample spans approximately 300,000 clones, roughly 84% being singletons. The source material was peripheral blood, sampled in a trial of Ad26.COV2.S vaccine versus placebo. The receptors derive from a person aged 18-60 years who received the Ad26.COV2.S COVID-19 vaccine or a placebo. Both conserved end residues are part of each CDR3. The order of the fields is D gene, V gene, clone size, J gene, CDR3 DNA, CDR3 protein. D genes are given only for firm matches. The listing skips clone size in some rows; elsewhere it reads once, few, many or a size class.

D gene: NA
V gene: TRBV3-1/TRBV3-2
clone size: once
J gene: TRBJ1-1
CDR3 DNA: TGTGCCAGCAGCCAAATAGGACCCGAGACTGAAGCTTTCTTT
CDR3 protein: CASSQIGPETEAFF

D gene: NA
V gene: TRBV27
clone size: NA
J gene: TRBJ2-1
CDR3 DNA: TGTGCCAGCACCCCGACGGTGGCCCGCTCCTACAATGAGCAGTTCTTC
CDR3 protein: CASTPTVARSYNEQFF

D gene: NA
V gene: TRBV7-2
clone size: NA
J gene: TRBJ1-2
CDR3 DNA: TGTGCCAGCAGGGACCCCCTTAGCTATGGCTACACCTTC
CDR3 protein: CASRDPLSYGYTF

D gene: NA
V gene: TRBV20-1
clone size: NA
J gene: TRBJ2-3
CDR3 DNA: TGCAGTGCTAGTTTTCAGTGGAGCACAGATACGCAGTATTTT
CDR3 protein: CSASFQWSTDTQYF

D gene: NA
V gene: TRBV6-6
clone size: NA
J gene: TRBJ2-7
CDR3 DNA: TGTGCCAGCAGGTCGGATTCCCTAGGGGAGCAGTACTTC
CDR3 protein: CASRSDSLGEQYF

D gene: NA
V gene: TRBV4-1
clone size: NA
J gene: TRBJ2-1
CDR3 DNA: TGCGCCAGCAGACAGGCCACTACCTACAATGAGCAGTTCTTC
CDR3 protein: CASRQATTYNEQFF

D gene: TRBD2
V gene: TRBV5-1
clone size: NA
J gene: TRBJ2-3
CDR3 DNA: TGCGCCAGCAGCCGTTTGGCGGGGGGCATGGATACGCAGTATTTT
CDR3 protein: CASSRLAGGMDTQYF

D gene: NA
V gene: TRBV30
clone size: once
J gene: TRBJ1-5
CDR3 DNA: TGTGCCTGGAGTCGTAGGGAGGATCAGCCCCAGCATTTT
CDR3 protein: CAWSRREDQPQHF

D gene: TRBD1
V gene: TRBV7-2
clone size: once
J gene: TRBJ1-4
CDR3 DNA: TGTGCCAGCAGAATGAAACCCGGGGACAGAAAGGGTCTTGGTGAAAAACTGTTTTTT
CDR3 protein: CASRMKPGDRKGLGEKLFF

D gene: NA
V gene: TRBV5-1
clone size: NA
J gene: TRBJ1-1
CDR3 DNA: TGCGCCAGCAGCCCCGCCCAACAGTTTCGGGGTTCGAACACTGAAGCTTTCTTT
CDR3 protein: CASSPAQQFRGSNTEAFF

D gene: NA
V gene: TRBV6-1
clone size: NA
J gene: TRBJ1-3
CDR3 DNA: TGTGCCAGCAGTGAATTTCGAGGGACACAGGGAGCAGGAAACACCATATATTTT
CDR3 protein: CASSEFRGTQGAGNTIYF

D gene: NA
V gene: TRBV9
clone size: NA
J gene: TRBJ2-3
CDR3 DNA: TGTGCCAGCAGTCCATCAGCGGGCACAGATACGCAGTATTTT
CDR3 protein: CASSPSAGTDTQYF

D gene: NA
V gene: TRBV15
clone size: NA
J gene: TRBJ2-5
CDR3 DNA: TGTGCCACCAGCAGAGTAGGCAGGGGAGAAGAGACCCAGTACTTC
CDR3 protein: CATSRVGRGEETQYF

D gene: TRBD1
V gene: TRBV28
clone size: NA
J gene: TRBJ1-5
CDR3 DNA: TGTGCCAGCAGTCCGTATTACAGGGGGCCCAATCAGCCCCAGCATTTT
CDR3 protein: CASSPYYRGPNQPQHF

D gene: NA
V gene: TRBV6-2/TRBV6-3
clone size: once
J gene: TRBJ1-6
CDR3 DNA: TGTGCCAGCAGTTACTCGACCGGCTGGAGCTCCTATAATTCACCCCTCCACTTT
CDR3 protein: CASSYSTGWSSYNSPLHF

D gene: TRBD1
V gene: TRBV11-2
clone size: NA
J gene: TRBJ1-5
CDR3 DNA: TGTGCCAGCAGCTCACAGGGGGATCAGCCCCAGCATTTT
CDR3 protein: CASSSQGDQPQHF

D gene: NA
V gene: TRBV10-3
clone size: NA
J gene: TRBJ2-7
CDR3 DNA: TGTGCCATCAGTGAGTCGACGGCCAGTTACGAGCAGTACTTC
CDR3 protein: CAISESTASYEQYF

D gene: NA
V gene: TRBV7-9
clone size: NA
J gene: TRBJ2-7
CDR3 DNA: TGTGCCAGCAGCTTAGCGCCATCAGGGCCGTCTCCCTACGAGCAGTACTTC
CDR3 protein: CASSLAPSGPSPYEQYF

D gene: NA
V gene: TRBV7-2
clone size: NA
J gene: TRBJ1-5
CDR3 DNA: TGTGCCAGCACCGTTGATGGGAATCAGCCCCAGCATTTT
CDR3 protein: CASTVDGNQPQHF

D gene: NA
V gene: TRBV3-1/TRBV3-2
clone size: NA
J gene: TRBJ1-1
CDR3 DNA: TGTGCCAGCACCCAACAGGCGGCAGACACTGAAGCTTTCTTT
CDR3 protein: CASTQQAADTEAFF

D gene: TRBD2
V gene: TRBV7-2
clone size: NA
J gene: TRBJ2-5
CDR3 DNA: TGTGCCAGCAGCTCGGGGACTAGCGGGGGGGCGCGCAAAGAGACCCAGTACTTC
CDR3 protein: CASSSGTSGGARKETQYF

D gene: TRBD1
V gene: TRBV30
clone size: NA
J gene: TRBJ1-2
CDR3 DNA: TGTGCCTGGAGTGGGGACAGGGCGATCTATGGCTACACCTTC
CDR3 protein: CAWSGDRAIYGYTF

D gene: NA
V gene: TRBV19
clone size: NA
J gene: TRBJ1-1
CDR3 DNA: TGTGCCAGTAGTCGAGGGGGATCAACAATGAACACTGAAGCTTTCTTT
CDR3 protein: CASSRGGSTMNTEAFF